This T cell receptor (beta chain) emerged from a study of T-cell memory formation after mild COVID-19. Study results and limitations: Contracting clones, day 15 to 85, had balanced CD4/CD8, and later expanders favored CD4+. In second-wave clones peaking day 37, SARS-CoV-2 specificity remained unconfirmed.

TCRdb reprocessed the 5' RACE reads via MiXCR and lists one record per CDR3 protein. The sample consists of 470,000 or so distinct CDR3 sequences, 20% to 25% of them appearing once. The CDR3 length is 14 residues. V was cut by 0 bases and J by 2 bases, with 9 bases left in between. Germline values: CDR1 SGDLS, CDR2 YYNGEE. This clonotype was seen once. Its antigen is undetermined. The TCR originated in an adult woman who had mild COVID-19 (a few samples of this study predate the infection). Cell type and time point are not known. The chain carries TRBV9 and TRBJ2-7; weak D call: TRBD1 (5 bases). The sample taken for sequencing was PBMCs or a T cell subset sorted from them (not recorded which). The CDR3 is CASSVGKGPYEQYF. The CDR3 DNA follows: TGTGCCAGCAGCGTAGGGAAGGGGCCCTACGAGCAGTACTTC. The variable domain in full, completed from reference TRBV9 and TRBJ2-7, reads DSGVTQTPKHLITATGQRVTLRCSPRSGDLSVYWYQQSLDQGLQFLIQYYNGEERAKGNILERFSAQQFPDLHSELNLSSLELGDSALYFCASSVGKGPYEQYFGPGTRLTVT.